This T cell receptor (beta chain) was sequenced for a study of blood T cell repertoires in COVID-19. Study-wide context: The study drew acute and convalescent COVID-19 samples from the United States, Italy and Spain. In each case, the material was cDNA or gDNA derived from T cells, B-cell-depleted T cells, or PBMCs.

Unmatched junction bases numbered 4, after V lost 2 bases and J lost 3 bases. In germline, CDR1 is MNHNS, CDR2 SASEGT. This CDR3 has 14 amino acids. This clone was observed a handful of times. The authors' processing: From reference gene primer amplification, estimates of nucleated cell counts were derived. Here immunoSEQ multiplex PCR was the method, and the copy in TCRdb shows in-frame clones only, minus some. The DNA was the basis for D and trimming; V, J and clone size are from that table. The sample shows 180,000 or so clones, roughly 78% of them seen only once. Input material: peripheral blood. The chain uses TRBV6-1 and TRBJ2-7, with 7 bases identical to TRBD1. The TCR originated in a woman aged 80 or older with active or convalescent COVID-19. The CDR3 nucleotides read TGTGCCAGCAGTGAAAGGGACAGCTACTACGAGCAGTACTTC. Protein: CASSERDSYYEQYF.